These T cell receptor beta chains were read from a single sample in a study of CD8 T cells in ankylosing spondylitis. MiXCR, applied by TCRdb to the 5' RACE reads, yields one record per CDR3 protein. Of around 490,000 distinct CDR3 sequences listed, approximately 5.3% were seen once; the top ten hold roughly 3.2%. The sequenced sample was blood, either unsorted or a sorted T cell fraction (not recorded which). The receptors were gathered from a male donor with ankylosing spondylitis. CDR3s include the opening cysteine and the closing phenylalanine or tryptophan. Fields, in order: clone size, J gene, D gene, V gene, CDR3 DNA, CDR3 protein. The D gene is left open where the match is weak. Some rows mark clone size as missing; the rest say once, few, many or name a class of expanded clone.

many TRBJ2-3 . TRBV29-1 TGCAGCGTGCATCCTGGCGCTTACAGGGCCCCAGATACGCAGTATTTT CSVHPGAYRAPDTQYF
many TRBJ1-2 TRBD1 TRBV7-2 TGTGCCAGCAGCTTAGAAGGACAGGATGGCTACACCTTC CASSLEGQDGYTF
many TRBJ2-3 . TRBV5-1 TGCGCCAGCAGCAAGACAGGAACTAGCACAGATACGCAGTATTTT CASSKTGTSTDTQYF
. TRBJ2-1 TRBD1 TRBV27 TGTGCCAGCAGTTTGTACAGGGGGCGCGATGAGCAGTTCTTC CASSLYRGRDEQFF
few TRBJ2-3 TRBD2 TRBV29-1 TGCAGCGTTGATTCGGGAGGGGATACGCAGTATTTT CSVDSGGDTQYF
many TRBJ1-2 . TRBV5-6 TGTGCCAGCAGCTTCGGCAGCACGGCGGAGGGCTACACCTTC CASSFGSTAEGYTF
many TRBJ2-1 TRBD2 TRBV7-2 TGTGCCAGCAGCGCCTCTCCGGCGGGGGGATACAATGAGCAGTTCTTC CASSASPAGGYNEQFF
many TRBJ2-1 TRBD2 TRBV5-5 TGTGCCAGCAGCCGTAGCGGGAGGGCCTTCTACAATGAGCAGTTCTTC CASSRSGRAFYNEQFF
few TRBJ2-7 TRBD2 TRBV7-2 TGTGCCAGCAGCTTAGCTGTACTAGCGTCGACCTACGAGCAGTACTTC CASSLAVLASTYEQYF
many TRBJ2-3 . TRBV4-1 TGCGCCAGCAGCCAAGTTGGACGGGACGGGGATACGCAGTATTTT CASSQVGRDGDTQYF
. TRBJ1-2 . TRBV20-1 TGCAGTGCTAGAGGATTTGTCTACACCTTC CSARGFVYTF
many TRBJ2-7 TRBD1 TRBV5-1 TGCGCCAGCAGCTTGGCCCCGGGACAGGGCTACGAGCAGTACTTC CASSLAPGQGYEQYF
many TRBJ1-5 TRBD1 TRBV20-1 TGCAGTGCTAGAGTTGGGACAGGGTTATTGAGCAATCAGCCCCAGCATTTT CSARVGTGLLSNQPQHF
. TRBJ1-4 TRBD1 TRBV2 TGTGCCAGCAGGCCCGGGACAGGGTTTGAAAAACTGTTTTTT CASRPGTGFEKLFF
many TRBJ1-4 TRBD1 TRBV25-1 TGTGCCAGCAGTTACGGACAGGGGTTTAGAGAAAAACTGTTTTTT CASSYGQGFREKLFF
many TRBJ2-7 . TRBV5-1 TGCGCCAGCAGCTTGGTACAGGGCCACGAGCAGTACTTC CASSLVQGHEQYF
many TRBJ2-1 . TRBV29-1 TGCAGCGTTGCGGCTTCCCCCAGCTCCTACAATGAGCAGTTCTTC CSVAASPSSYNEQFF
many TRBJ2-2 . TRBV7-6 TGTGCCAGCAGCTTAGGTCAGGGGTCGAACACCGGGGAGCTGTTTTTT CASSLGQGSNTGELFF
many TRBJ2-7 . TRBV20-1 TGCAGTGCTAGTCCGACTGCGGCGGGTAAGGCCTACGAGCAGTACTTC CSASPTAAGKAYEQYF
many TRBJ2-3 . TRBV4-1 TGCGCCAGCAGCCCACCAGATCTGCCTAGGTTGGATACGCAGTATTTT CASSPPDLPRLDTQYF
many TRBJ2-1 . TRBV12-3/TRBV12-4 TGTGCCAGCAGTTTAGTCCGGTTAAGTACCTACAATGAGCAGTTCTTC CASSLVRLSTYNEQFF
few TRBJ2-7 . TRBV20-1 TGCAGTGCTAGAGAGGGGGCTAGGGGTTTCTCCTACGAGCAGTACTTC CSAREGARGFSYEQYF
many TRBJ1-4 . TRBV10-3 TGTGCCATCAGTGAGTCGACTCGGAGCGGTAATGAAAAACTGTTTTTT CAISESTRSGNEKLFF
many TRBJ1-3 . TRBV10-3 TGTGCCATCAGGCTTGACATCCGCTCTGGAAACACCATATATTTT CAIRLDIRSGNTIYF
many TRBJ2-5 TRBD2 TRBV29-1 TGCAGCGTCGCCCCACTAGCGGGGGACCGGGAGACCCAGTACTTC CSVAPLAGDRETQYF
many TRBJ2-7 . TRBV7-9 TGTGCCAGCAGCGAAGCAGGGTACGAGCAGTACTTC CASSEAGYEQYF
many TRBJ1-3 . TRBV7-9 TGTGCCAGCAGCTTATTTTTTAAAGGCTTCTCTGGAAACACCATATATTTT CASSLFFKGFSGNTIYF
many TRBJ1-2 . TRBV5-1 TGCGCCAGCAGCTTGGAATTGGGGGCCTCGCGCCGCTACACCTTC CASSLELGASRRYTF
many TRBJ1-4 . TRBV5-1 TGCGCCAGCAGCTTTCAGGGAGAGTATGAAAAACTGTTTTTT CASSFQGEYEKLFF
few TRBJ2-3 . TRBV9 TGTGCCAGCAGCGTATTCGCGGCTAGCACAGATACGCAGTATTTT CASSVFAASTDTQYF
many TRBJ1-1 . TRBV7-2 TGTGCCAGCAGCCAGATCCGGCGGGCTGAAGCTTTCTTT CASSQIRRAEAFF
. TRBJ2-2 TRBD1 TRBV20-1 TGCAGTGCTAGCGAGACAGGGGTCGCGAACACCGGGGAGCTGTTTTTT CSASETGVANTGELFF
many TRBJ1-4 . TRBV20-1 TGCAGTGCCAGATTAAATGAAAAACTGTTTTTT CSARLNEKLFF
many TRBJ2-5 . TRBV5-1 TGCGCCAGCAGCTTGAACTCGGGGAAGGGACAAGAGACCCAGTACTTC CASSLNSGKGQETQYF
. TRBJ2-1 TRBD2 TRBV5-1 TGCGCCAGCAGCTTGGCCGTGGGTAGCGGGGGGTACAATGAGCAGTTCTTC CASSLAVGSGGYNEQFF
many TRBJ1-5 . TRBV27 TGTGCCAGCAGTTTAGGGCCCGGGGTGAGCAATCAGCCCCAGCATTTT CASSLGPGVSNQPQHF
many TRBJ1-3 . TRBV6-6 TGTGCCAGCAATGCGGCTGGAAACACCATATATTTT CASNAAGNTIYF
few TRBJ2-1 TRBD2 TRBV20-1 TGCAGTGACCGAGCAGCGGGAGGGCTCCACAATGAGCAGTTCTTC CSDRAAGGLHNEQFF
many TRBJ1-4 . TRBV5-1 TGCGCCAGCAGCCCGAGCGCAGGGAGGCTGTTTTTT CASSPSAGRLFF
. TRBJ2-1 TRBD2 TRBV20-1 TGCAGTGCCACTAGCGGTGCTTACAATGAGCAGTTCTTC CSATSGAYNEQFF
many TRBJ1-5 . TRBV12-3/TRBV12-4 TGTGCCAGCAGTTTCTGGCCCCCCTCCGTCAGCAATCAGCCCCAGCATTTT CASSFWPPSVSNQPQHF
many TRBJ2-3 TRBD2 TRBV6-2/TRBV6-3 TGTGCCAGCAGTTACCCCTTCGGGGCGGGAGGGCCCAAACGGAAAGATACGCAGTATTTT CASSYPFGAGGPKRKDTQYF
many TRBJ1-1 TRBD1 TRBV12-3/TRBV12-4 TGTGCCAGCAGACAGGGGACGGTTCCGACGTCGGCTTTCTTT CASRQGTVPTSAFF
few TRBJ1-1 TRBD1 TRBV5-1 TGCGCCAGCAGCTCGGACAGGGGCCTGAACACTGAAGCTTTCTTT CASSSDRGLNTEAFF
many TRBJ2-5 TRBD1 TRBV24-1 TGTGCCACCGGGACAGATCTAGAGACCCAGTACTTC CATGTDLETQYF
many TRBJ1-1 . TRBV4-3 TGCGCCAGCAGCCAAGAGCTCATGAACACTGAAGCTTTCTTT CASSQELMNTEAFF
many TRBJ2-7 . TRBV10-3 TGTGCCATCAGTAACCTCTCCGGAAACTACGAGCAGTACTTC CAISNLSGNYEQYF
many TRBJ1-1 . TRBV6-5 TGTGCCAGCAGTTCGGGCCGCGACGGTAGGGCTTTCTTT CASSSGRDGRAFF
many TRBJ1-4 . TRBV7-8 TGTGCCAGCAGCTCTGGACAGTTTAATGAAAAACTGTTTTTT CASSSGQFNEKLFF
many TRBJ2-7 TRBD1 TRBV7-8 TGTGCCAGCAGCTTGGGACTTTCAGGGGGCAGATACGAGCAGTACTTC CASSLGLSGGRYEQYF
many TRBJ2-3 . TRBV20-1 TGCAGTGCTAAGAATCTCTGGGCGGATACGCAGTATTTT CSAKNLWADTQYF
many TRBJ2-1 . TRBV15 TGTGCCACCAGCAGAGCCGCTCACGGCTTATACAATGAGCAGTTCTTC CATSRAAHGLYNEQFF
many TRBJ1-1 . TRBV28 TGTGCCAGCTTGCTGAACACTGAAGCTTTCTTT CASLLNTEAFF